This T cell receptor (beta chain) was obtained from a study of T-cell memory formation after mild COVID-19. Study-level findings and limits: CD4+ contracting clones were found mainly in CM and EM, and CD8+ ones in EMRA. The finding that pre-infection memory included some responding clones suggested that cross-reactive memory joined.

Trimming stripped 1 base from V and 4 bases from J, with 16 bases between. The CDR3 is 16 amino acids. The V gene's germline CDR1 is MGHRA and CDR2 YSYEKL. TCRdb re-called the 5' RACE reads through MiXCR, storing one row per CDR3 protein. The sample has 300,000 to 350,000 distinct CDR3 sequences, around 13% seen once; the top ten hold about a fifth. On this clonotype itself: What it binds is not known.

This TCR was recovered from a man younger than 35 who had mild COVID-19 (a few samples of this study predate the infection). Cell type and time point are not known. Sequencing used PBMCs or a T cell subset sorted from them (not recorded which). The rearrangement uses TRBV4-1 and TRBJ1-2, with D unresolved. CDR3 protein: CASSQVDGSNGYGYTF. The CDR3 nucleotides are TGCGCCAGCAGCCAAGTTGACGGGTCGAATGGCTATGGCTACACCTTC.